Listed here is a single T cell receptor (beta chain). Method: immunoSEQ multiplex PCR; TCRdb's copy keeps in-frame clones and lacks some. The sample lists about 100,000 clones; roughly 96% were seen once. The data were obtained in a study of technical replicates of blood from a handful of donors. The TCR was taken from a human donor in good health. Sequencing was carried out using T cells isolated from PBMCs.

The CDR3 is CASSSSGTRYQETQYF. Here the CDR3 DNA reads TGTGCCAGCAGTTCCTCCGGGACAAGGTACCAAGAGACCCAGTACTTC. The chain uses TRBV27 and TRBJ2-5, with D tentatively TRBD1 (6 bases). This CDR3 has 16 amino acids. Germline CDR1 and CDR2: MNHEY and SMNVEV (reference sequence). The V gene lost 4 bases and the J gene lost 0 bases, with 15 bases spanning the gap.